This entry is about one TCR beta chain. The PCR contained 60 Vbeta and 13 Jbeta primers. Only in-frame clones appear in the TCRdb table, and some are missing; sequencing was by immunoSEQ multiplex PCR. The repertoire holds about 200,000 clones, 70% to 85% seen once, with roughly 0.095% in the top ten. This record comes from a study of cytomegalovirus exposure and HLA in healthy donors. V was pared by 5 bases and J by 2 bases, with 18 bases between. The CDR3 is made up of 17 amino acids. The germline V gene encodes CDR1 SGHAT and CDR2 FQNNGV. The TCR comes from a boy aged 2 to 9 in good health and CMV-seronegative. The sample taken for sequencing was PBMCs. The V call is TRBV11-2, the J call TRBJ2-2; D perhaps matches TRBD2 (6 bases). The CDR3 spells CASSGLRDELNTGELFF. The CDR3 DNA follows: TGTGCCAGCAGCGGTTTGCGGGACGAGCTTAACACCGGGGAGCTGTTTTTT. Full variable domain (remainder filled in from reference TRBV11-2 and TRBJ2-2): EAGVAQSPRYKIIEKRQSVAFWCNPISGHATLYWYQQILGQGPKLLIQFQNNGVVDDSQLPKDRFSAERLKGVDSTLKIQPAKLEDSAVYLCASSGLRDELNTGELFFGEGSRLTVL.